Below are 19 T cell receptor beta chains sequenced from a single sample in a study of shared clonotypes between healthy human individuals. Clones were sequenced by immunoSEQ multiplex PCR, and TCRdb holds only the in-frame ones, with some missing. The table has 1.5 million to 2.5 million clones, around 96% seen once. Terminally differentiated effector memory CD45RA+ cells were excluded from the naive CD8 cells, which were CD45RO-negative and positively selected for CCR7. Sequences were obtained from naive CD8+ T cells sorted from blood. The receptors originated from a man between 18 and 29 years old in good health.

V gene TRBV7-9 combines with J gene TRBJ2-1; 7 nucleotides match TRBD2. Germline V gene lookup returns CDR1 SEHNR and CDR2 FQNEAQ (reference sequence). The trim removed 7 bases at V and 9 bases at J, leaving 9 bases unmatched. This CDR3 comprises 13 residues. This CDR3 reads CASKPGLPTEQFF. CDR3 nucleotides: TGTGCCAGCAAACCGGGACTACCCACTGAGCAGTTCTTC.

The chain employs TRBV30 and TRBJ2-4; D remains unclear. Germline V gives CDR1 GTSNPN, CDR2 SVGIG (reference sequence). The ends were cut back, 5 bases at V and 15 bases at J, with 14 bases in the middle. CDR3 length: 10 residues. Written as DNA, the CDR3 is TGTGCCTGGGGCGACACAAGGCGGTACTTC. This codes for CAWGDTRRYF.

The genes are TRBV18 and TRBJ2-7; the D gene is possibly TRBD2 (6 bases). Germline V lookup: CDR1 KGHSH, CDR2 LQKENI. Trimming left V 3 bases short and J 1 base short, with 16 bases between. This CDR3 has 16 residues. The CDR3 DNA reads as TGTGCCAGCTCACCGATGGAGGGATCGGGATCCTACGAGCAGTACTTC. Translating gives CASSPMEGSGSYEQYF. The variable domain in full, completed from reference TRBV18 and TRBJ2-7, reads NAGVMQNPRHLVRRRGQEARLRCSPMKGHSHVYWYRQLPEEGLKFMVYLQKENIIDESGMPKERFSAEFPKEGPSILRIQQVVRGDSAAYFCASSPMEGSGSYEQYFGPGTRLTVT.

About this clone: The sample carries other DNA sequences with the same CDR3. CDR3 in amino acids: CASSFTAEAFF. In nucleotides, the CDR3 is TGTGCCAGCAGTTTCACAGCCGAAGCTTTCTTT. The chain couples TRBV28 to TRBJ1-1, with D unclear. Trimming took 3 bases from V and 8 from J, leaving 7 bases between them. This CDR3 has 11 residues. The germline V gene encodes CDR1 MDHEN and CDR2 SYDVKM.

CDR3 amino acids: CASRGDSTNYGYTF. Here the CDR3 DNA reads TGTGCCAGCAGAGGGGACAGTACTAACTATGGCTACACCTTC. The chain carries TRBV7-9 and TRBJ1-2; TRBD1 aligns across 7 bases. There are 14 residues in the CDR3. Germline assignment: CDR1 SEHNR and CDR2 FQNEAQ (reference sequence). Trimming cost V 6 bases and J 0 bases; bases outside gene matches: 4.

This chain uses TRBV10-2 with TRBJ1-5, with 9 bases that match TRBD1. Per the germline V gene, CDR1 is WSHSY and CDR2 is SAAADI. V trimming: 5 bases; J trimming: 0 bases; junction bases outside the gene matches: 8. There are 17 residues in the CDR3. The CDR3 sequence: CASSYGTGFYSNQPQHF. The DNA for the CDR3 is TGCGCCAGCAGTTACGGGACAGGGTTTTATAGCAATCAGCCCCAGCATTTT.

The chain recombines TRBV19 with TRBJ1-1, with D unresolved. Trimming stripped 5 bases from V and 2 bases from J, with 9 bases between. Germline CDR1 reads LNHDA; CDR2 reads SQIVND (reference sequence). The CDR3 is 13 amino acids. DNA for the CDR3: TGTGCCAGTAGTCGGCAGTTTAACACTGAAGCTTTCTTT. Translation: CASSRQFNTEAFF. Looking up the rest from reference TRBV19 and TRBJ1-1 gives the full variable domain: DGGITQSPKYLFRKEGQNVTLSCEQNLNHDAMYWYRQDPGQGLRLIYYSQIVNDFQKGDIAEGYSVSREKKESFPLTVTSAQKNPTAFYLCASSRQFNTEAFFGQGTRLTVV.

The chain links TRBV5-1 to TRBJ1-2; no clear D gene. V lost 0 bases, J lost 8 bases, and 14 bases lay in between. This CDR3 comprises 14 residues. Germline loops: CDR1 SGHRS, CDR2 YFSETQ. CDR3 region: CASSLVGGLEGYTF. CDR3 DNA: TGCGCCAGCAGCTTGGTTGGAGGGCTGGAGGGCTACACCTTC.

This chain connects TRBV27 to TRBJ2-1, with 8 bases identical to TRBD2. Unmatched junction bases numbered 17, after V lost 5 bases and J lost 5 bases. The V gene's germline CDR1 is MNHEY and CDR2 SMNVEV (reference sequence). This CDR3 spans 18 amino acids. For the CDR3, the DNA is TGTGCCAGCAGTCCCCTCGATGTGGGCGGGGGGACCAACAATGAGCAGTTCTTC. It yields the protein CASSPLDVGGGTNNEQFF.

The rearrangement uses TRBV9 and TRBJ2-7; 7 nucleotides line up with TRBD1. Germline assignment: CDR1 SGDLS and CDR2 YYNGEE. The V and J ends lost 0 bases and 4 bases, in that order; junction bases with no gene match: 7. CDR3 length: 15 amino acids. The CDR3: CASSVGQGQKYEQYF. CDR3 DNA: TGTGCCAGCAGCGTAGGCCAGGGACAGAAGTACGAGCAGTACTTC.

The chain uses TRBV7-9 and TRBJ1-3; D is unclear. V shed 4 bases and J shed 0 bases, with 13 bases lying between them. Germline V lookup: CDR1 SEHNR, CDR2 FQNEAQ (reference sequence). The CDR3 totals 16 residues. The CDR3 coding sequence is TGTGCCAGCAGCTCTGGAGACTCGAGCTCTGGAAACACCATATATTTT. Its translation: CASSSGDSSSGNTIYF. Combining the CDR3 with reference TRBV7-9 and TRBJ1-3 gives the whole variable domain DTGVSQNPRHKITKRGQNVTFRCDPISEHNRLYWYRQTLGQGPEFLTYFQNEAQLEKSRLLSDRFSAERPKGSFSTLEIQRTEQGDSAMYLCASSSGDSSSGNTIYFGEGSWLTVV.

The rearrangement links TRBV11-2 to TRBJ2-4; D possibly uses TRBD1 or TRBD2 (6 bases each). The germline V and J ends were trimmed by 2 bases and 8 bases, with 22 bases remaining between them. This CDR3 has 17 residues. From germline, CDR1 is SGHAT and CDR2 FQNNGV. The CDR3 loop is CASSLLAGIEEGDIQYF. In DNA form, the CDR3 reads TGTGCCAGCAGCTTATTAGCTGGGATCGAGGAGGGGGACATTCAGTACTTC.

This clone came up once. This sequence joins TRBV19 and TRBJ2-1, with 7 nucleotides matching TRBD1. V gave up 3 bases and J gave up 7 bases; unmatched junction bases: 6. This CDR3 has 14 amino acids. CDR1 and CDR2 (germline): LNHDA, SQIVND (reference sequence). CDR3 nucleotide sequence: TGTGCCAGTAGTATTAGGGGGCTTGGAAATGAGCAGTTCTTC. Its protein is CASSIRGLGNEQFF.

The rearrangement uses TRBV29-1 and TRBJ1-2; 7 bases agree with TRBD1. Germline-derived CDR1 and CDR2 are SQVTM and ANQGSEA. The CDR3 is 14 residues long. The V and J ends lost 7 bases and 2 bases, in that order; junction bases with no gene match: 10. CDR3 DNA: TGCAGCGAGACTCCTTGGGACAGCAACTATGGCTACACCTTC. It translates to CSETPWDSNYGYTF.

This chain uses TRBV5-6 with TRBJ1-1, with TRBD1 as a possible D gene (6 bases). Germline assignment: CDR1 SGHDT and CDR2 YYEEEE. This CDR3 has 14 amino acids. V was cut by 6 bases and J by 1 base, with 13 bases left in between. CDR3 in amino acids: CASTPWGANTEAFF. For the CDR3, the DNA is TGTGCCAGCACCCCTTGGGGGGCGAACACTGAAGCTTTCTTT.

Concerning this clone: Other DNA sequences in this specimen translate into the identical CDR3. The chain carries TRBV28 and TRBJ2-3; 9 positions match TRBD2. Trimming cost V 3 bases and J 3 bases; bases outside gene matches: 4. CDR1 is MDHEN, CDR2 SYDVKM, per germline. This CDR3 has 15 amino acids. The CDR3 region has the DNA TGTGCCAGCAGTTTTGTGGCGGGGGGGACAGATACGCAGTATTTT. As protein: CASSFVAGGTDTQYF.

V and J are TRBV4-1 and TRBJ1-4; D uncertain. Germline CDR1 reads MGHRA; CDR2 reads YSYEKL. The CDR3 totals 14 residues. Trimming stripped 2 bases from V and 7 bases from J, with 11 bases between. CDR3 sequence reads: CASSQRPAGEKLFF. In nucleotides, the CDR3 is TGCGCCAGCAGCCAACGGCCCGCAGGTGAAAAACTGTTTTTT.

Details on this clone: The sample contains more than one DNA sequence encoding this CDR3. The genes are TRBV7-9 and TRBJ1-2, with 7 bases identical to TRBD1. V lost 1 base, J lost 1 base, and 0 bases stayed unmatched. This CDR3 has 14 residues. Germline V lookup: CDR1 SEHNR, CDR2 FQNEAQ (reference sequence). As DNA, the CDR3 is TGTGCCAGCAGCTTAGGGGACAGTAACTATGGCTACACCTTC. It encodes CASSLGDSNYGYTF.

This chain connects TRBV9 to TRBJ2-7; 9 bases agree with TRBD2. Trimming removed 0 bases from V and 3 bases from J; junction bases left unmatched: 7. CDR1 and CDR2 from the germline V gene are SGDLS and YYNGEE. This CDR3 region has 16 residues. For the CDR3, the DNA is TGTGCCAGCAGCGTAGTGGCTAGCGGGGCACTCTACGAGCAGTACTTC. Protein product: CASSVVASGALYEQYF.